A selection of T cell receptor beta chains follows, all from one sample in a study of beta chain features in type 1 diabetes. Generated by immunoSEQ multiplex PCR, the TCRdb table keeps only in-frame clones and is missing some. The sample records a few hundred thousand clones, more than 9.5% being singletons. Sample: naive CD4+ T cells from blood. The receptors were gathered from a woman aged 25 to 39 in good health. CDR3s leave out the opening cysteine and the closing phenylalanine or tryptophan. Size tells how often a clone was seen (once, few, many) or the class of an expanded clone, and some rows leave it out.

few	TRBV5-4	ASMGTSNSYNEQF
NA	TRBV18	ASSPLEALNTEAF
NA	TRBV7-3	ASSLTGGYQPQH
few	TRBV2	ASSEATSSGLNEQF
NA	TRBV10-3	AISESESGGNEQF
NA	TRBV10-3	AISESTQNTEAF
few	TRBV7-3	ASSPSAGSYEQY
few	TRBV7-3	ASSASMVRETEAF
few	TRBV7-3	ASSSGSSYNEQF
few	TRBV7-3	ASSLQGSTGELF
few	TRBV7-9	ASSLGSGRSGANVLT
few	TRBV28	ASSFSGQGVYEQY
NA	TRBV23-1	ASSQGQGNTGELF
NA	TRBV7-2	ASSFETGTSYEQY
NA	TRBV10-3	AISEGQDNQPQH
NA	TRBV18	ASSPPGGGRQPQH
NA	TRBV28	ASSFAGGFEQF
NA	TRBV7-2	ASSLLRGQPEAF
NA	TRBV2	ASSEWASGPLTYEQY